These 8 T cell receptor beta chains were sequenced from one sample in a study of memory CD4+ T cells and cytomegalovirus serostatus. The protocol was immunoSEQ multiplex PCR, while the TCRdb copy is restricted to in-frame clones and leaves out a portion. The sample has more than 45,000 clones; about 74% are singletons. The sort gate was single viable CD3+CD4+CD8-CD45RO+ cells for memory CD4+ T cells. The sample was memory CD4+ T cells from blood. The source of these receptors is an adult in good health and CMV-seropositive.

The CDR3 protein is CASSPLSSGELFF. In DNA, the CDR3 is TGCGCCAGCAGCCCCCTCTCCAGCGGGGAGCTGTTTTTT. The V and J genes are TRBV5-1 and TRBJ2-2; unclear D gene. The CDR3 has 13 amino acids. CDR1 is SGHRS, CDR2 YFSETQ, per germline. V was clipped by 4 bases and J by 7 bases, with 11 bases between them. Full variable domain (rest looked up from reference TRBV5-1 and TRBJ2-2): KAGVTQTPRYLIKTRGQQVTLSCSPISGHRSVSWYQQTPGQGLQFLFEYFSETQRNKGNFPGRFSGRQFSNSRSEMNVSTLELGDSALYLCASSPLSSGELFFGEGSRLTVL.

This chain connects TRBV5-1 to TRBJ2-5; 9 nucleotides match TRBD1. The germline CDR1 and CDR2 sequences are SGHRS and YFSETQ. V lost 3 bases and J lost 3; bases outside the gene matches: 6. This CDR3 is 15 amino acids long. CDR3 nucleotide sequence: TGCGCCAGCAGCTCAGACAGGGGGATCGAAGAGACCCAGTACTTC. This encodes CASSSDRGIEETQYF.

The rearrangement joins TRBV5-1 to TRBJ2-7; D uncertain. This CDR3 contains 15 residues. Trimming shortened V by 0 bases and J by 4 bases, and 14 bases separated the two germline ends. In germline, CDR1 is SGHRS, CDR2 YFSETQ. In DNA form, the CDR3 reads TGCGCCAGCAGCTTGGCCCCGGGCAACTATTACGAGCAGTACTTC. This encodes CASSLAPGNYYEQYF.

The chain uses TRBV4-3 and TRBJ1-4; 12 positions match TRBD1. This CDR3 has 19 residues. CDR1 LGHNA and CDR2 YSLEER come from the germline V gene. Losses at the gene ends were 0 bases for V and 3 bases for J; bases not matched to a gene: 8. CDR3 sequence reads: CASSQEGQGAVPANEKLFF. The CDR3 DNA reads as TGCGCCAGCAGCCAAGAGGGACAGGGGGCTGTCCCGGCTAATGAAAAACTGTTTTTT.

The chain recombines TRBV9 with TRBJ2-7; D call uncertain. V dropped 3 bases and J dropped 4 bases, with 8 bases sitting between them. Germline-derived CDR1 and CDR2 are SGDLS and YYNGEE. The CDR3 length is 12 residues. DNA for the CDR3: TGTGCCAGCAGCGAGGACGGGTACGAGCAGTACTTC. Translating it yields CASSEDGYEQYF.

The CDR3 here is CASSPDRVHEQYF. CDR3 nucleotide sequence: TGTGCCAGCAGCCCAGACAGGGTACACGAGCAGTACTTC. The chain combines TRBV2 with TRBJ2-7, with 7 positions matching TRBD1. Germline CDR1 and CDR2: SNHLY and FYNNEI. The CDR3 contains 13 residues. V dropped 6 bases and J dropped 5; count of bases not matched to a gene: 7.

The V gene is TRBV7-2, the J gene TRBJ1-6, with a possible D match to TRBD1 (6 bases). CDR3 length: 13 residues. V was cut by 5 bases and J by 11 bases, with 13 bases left in between. Germline V lookup: CDR1 SGHTA, CDR2 FQGNSA. CDR3 in amino acids: CASSKTQGTPLHF. As DNA, the CDR3 is TGTGCCAGCAGCAAAACACAGGGAACACCCCTCCACTTT. Full variable domain (missing parts from reference TRBV7-2 and TRBJ1-6): GAGVSQSPSNKVTEKGKDVELRCDPISGHTALYWYRQSLGQGLEFLIYFQGNSAPDKSGLPSDRFSAERTGGSVSTLTIQRTQQEDSAVYLCASSKTQGTPLHFGNGTRLTVT.

The V call is TRBV9, the J call TRBJ1-1; the D is unclear. V lost 6 bases to trimming and J lost 1 base, with 13 bases between them. The CDR3 sequence is 14 residues long. Looked up from germline, CDR1 is SGDLS and CDR2 is YYNGEE. The CDR3 reads CASTSDGRNTEAFF. The DNA for the CDR3 is TGTGCCAGCACCAGCGATGGAAGGAACACTGAAGCTTTCTTT.